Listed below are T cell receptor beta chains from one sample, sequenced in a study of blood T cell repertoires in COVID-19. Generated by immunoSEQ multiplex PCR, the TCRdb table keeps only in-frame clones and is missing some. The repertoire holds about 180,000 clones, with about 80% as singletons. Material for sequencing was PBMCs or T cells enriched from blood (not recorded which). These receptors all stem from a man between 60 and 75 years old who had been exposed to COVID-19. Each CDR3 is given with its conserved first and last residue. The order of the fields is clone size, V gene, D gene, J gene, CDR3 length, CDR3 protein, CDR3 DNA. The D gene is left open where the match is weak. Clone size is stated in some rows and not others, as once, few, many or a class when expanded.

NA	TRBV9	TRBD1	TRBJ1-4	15	CASSAGTGYNEKLFF	TGTGCCAGCAGCGCCGGGACAGGCTATAATGAAAAACTGTTTTTT
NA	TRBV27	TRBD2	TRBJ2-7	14	CASSFWGGRYEQYF	TGTGCCAGCAGTTTTTGGGGCGGGAGGTACGAGCAGTACTTC
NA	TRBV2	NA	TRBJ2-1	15	CASSESSSAYNEQFF	TGTGCCAGCAGTGAATCGTCTAGCGCCTACAATGAGCAGTTCTTC
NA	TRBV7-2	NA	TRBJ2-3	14	CASSLDAGTDTQYF	TGTGCCAGCAGCTTAGATGCAGGCACAGATACGCAGTATTTT
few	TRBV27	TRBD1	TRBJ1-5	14	CASAGGWSNQPQHF	TGTGCCAGTGCAGGGGGCTGGAGCAATCAGCCCCAGCATTTT
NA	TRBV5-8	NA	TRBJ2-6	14	CASTKGAGANVLTF	TGTGCCAGTACTAAGGGGGCTGGGGCCAACGTCCTGACTTTC
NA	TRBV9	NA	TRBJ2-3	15	CASSEEISRTDTQYF	TGTGCCAGCAGCGAAGAAATATCGAGAACAGATACGCAGTATTTT
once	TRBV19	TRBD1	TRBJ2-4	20	CASSRNLRPGDRALENIQYF	TGTGCCAGTAGTCGGAACTTGAGACCCGGGGACAGGGCTCTTGAAAACATTCAGTACTTC
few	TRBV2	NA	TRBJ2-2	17	CASSGTTDHLNTGELFF	TGTGCCAGCAGTGGGACAACCGACCACCTGAACACCGGGGAGCTGTTTTTT
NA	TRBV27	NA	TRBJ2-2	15	CASSLGASNTGELFF	TGTGCCAGCAGTTTGGGCGCTTCGAACACCGGGGAGCTGTTTTTT
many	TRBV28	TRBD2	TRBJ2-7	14	CASIGGGSLREQYF	TGTGCCAGCATCGGGGGAGGGAGCCTACGAGAGCAGTACTTC
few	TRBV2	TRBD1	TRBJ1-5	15	CASGGTGSSNQPQHF	TGTGCCAGCGGGGGGACAGGGAGTAGCAATCAGCCCCAGCATTTT
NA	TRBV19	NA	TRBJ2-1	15	CASSPEAASYNEQFF	TGTGCCAGTAGTCCCGAAGCGGCATCCTACAATGAGCAGTTCTTC
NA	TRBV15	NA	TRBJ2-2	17	CATSRDKRASNTGELFF	TGTGCCACCAGCAGAGATAAGCGGGCCTCGAACACCGGGGAGCTGTTTTTT
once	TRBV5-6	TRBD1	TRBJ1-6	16	CASILQGAAYNSPLHF	TGTGCCAGCATTTTACAGGGGGCAGCCTATAATTCACCCCTCCACTTT
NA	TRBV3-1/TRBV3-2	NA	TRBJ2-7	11	CASSQLSEQYF	TGTGCCAGCAGCCAACTTTCCGAGCAGTACTTC
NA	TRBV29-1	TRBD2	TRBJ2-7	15	CSVLVSGLTSYEQYF	TGCAGCGTCCTAGTTAGCGGGCTTACCTCCTACGAGCAGTACTTC
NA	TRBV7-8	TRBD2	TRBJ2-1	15	CASSFTSGSGNEQFF	TGTGCCAGCAGCTTTACTAGCGGGAGTGGCAATGAGCAGTTCTTC
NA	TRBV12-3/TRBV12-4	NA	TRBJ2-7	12	CASSFGELEQYF	TGTGCCAGCAGTTTCGGGGAACTCGAGCAGTACTTC
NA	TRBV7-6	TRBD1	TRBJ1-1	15	CASSLEEGASTEAFF	TGTGCCAGCAGCTTAGAGGAGGGGGCGTCCACTGAAGCTTTCTTT
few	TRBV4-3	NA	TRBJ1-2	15	CASSQDFRAGDGYTF	TGCGCCAGCAGCCAAGATTTTAGGGCAGGGGATGGCTACACCTTC
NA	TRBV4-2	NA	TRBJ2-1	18	CASSQDAGRWSSYNEQFF	TGTGCCAGCAGCCAAGATGCCGGTCGCTGGAGCTCCTACAATGAGCAGTTCTTC
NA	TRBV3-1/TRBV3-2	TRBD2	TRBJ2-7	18	CASSQDRVGLALVYEQYF	TGTGCCAGCAGCCAAGATCGCGTCGGACTAGCTCTCGTGTACGAGCAGTACTTC
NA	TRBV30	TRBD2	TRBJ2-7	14	CAWRLAGGFYEQYF	TGTGCCTGGAGGCTAGCGGGAGGGTTCTACGAGCAGTACTTC
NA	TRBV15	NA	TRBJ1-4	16	CATSRGGGGFNEKLFF	TGTGCCACCAGCAGAGGAGGAGGAGGGTTTAATGAAAAACTGTTTTTT
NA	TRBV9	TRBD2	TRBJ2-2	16	CASSVAGGPSTGELFF	TGTGCCAGCAGCGTAGCGGGAGGGCCAAGCACCGGGGAGCTGTTTTTT
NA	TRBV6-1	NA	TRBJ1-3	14	CASSELSSGNTIYF	TGTGCCAGCAGTGAACTGAGCTCTGGAAACACCATATATTTT
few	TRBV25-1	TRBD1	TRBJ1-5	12	CASQQGWQPQHF	TGTGCCAGCCAACAGGGGTGGCAGCCCCAGCATTTT
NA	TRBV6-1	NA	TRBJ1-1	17	CASSGLFGGQVNTEAFF	TGTGCCAGCAGTGGTTTATTTGGCGGGCAGGTAAACACTGAAGCTTTCTTT
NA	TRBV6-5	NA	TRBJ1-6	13	CASSPRAYSPLHF	TGTGCCAGCAGCCCCAGGGCTTATTCACCCCTCCACTTT
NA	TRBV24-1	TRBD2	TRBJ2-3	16	CATSDLSSGNTDTQYF	TGTGCCACCAGTGATTTGTCTAGCGGGAATACAGATACGCAGTATTTT
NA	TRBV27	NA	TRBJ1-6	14	CASTSGPYNSPLHF	TGTGCCAGCACCAGTGGGCCCTATAATTCACCCCTCCACTTT
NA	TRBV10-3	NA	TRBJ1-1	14	CAISEFGGNTEAFF	TGTGCCATCAGTGAGTTCGGGGGGAACACTGAAGCTTTCTTT
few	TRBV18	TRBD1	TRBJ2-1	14	CASSPGQGANEQFF	TGTGCCAGCTCACCGGGACAGGGGGCGAATGAGCAGTTCTTC
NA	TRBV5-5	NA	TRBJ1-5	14	CASSLEWSAQPQHF	TGTGCCAGCAGCTTGGAGTGGAGTGCTCAGCCCCAGCATTTT
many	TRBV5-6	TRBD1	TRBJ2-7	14	CASSFGQGKYEQYF	TGTGCCAGCAGTTTCGGACAGGGGAAATACGAGCAGTACTTC
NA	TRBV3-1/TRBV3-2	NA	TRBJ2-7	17	CASSQGLGDTRNYEQYF	TGTGCCAGCAGCCAAGGTCTCGGGGACACAAGAAACTACGAGCAGTACTTC
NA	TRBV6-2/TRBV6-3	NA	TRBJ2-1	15	CASSYDQGTGNEQFF	TGTGCCAGCAGTTACGACCAGGGAACCGGTAATGAGCAGTTCTTC
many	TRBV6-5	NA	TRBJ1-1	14	CASSLGGGYTEAFF	TGTGCCAGCAGTCTGGGAGGTGGGTACACTGAAGCTTTCTTT
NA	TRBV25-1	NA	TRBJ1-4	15	CASTSGRPTNEKLFF	TGTGCCAGCACGTCAGGGCGGCCAACTAATGAAAAACTGTTTTTT
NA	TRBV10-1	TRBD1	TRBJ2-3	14	CARGTGMGTDTQYF	TGCGCCAGAGGGACAGGGATGGGCACAGATACGCAGTATTTT
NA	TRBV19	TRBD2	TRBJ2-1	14	CASSLAGTTPRKFF	TGTGCCAGTAGTCTAGCCGGGACTACCCCCAGGAAGTTCTTC
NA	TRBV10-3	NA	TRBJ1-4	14	CAVRQDATNEKLFF	TGTGCCGTTAGGCAGGATGCAACTAATGAAAAACTGTTTTTT
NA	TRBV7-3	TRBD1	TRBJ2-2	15	CASSWTGGNTGELFF	TGTGCCAGCAGCTGGACAGGGGGCAACACCGGGGAGCTGTTTTTT
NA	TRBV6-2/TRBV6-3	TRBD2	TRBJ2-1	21	CASSSITGTSGTLQRYNEQFF	TGTGCCAGCAGCTCAATAACCGGGACTAGCGGTACCCTCCAACGTTACAATGAGCAGTTCTTC
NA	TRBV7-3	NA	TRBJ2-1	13	CASSSGTYNEQFF	TGTGCCAGCAGCTCCGGGACCTACAATGAGCAGTTCTTC
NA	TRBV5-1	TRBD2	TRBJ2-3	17	CASSLRPSGPITDTQYF	TGCGCCAGCAGCTTGAGGCCTAGCGGGCCGATCACAGATACGCAGTATTTT
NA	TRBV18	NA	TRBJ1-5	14	CASSPRSGLPPQHF	TGTGCCAGCTCACCTCGGTCGGGTCTCCCGCCCCAGCATTTT
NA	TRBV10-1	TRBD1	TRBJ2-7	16	CASSRTTGTGDYEQYF	TGCGCCAGCTCACGAACTACCGGGACAGGGGATTACGAGCAGTACTTC